This record concerns one T cell receptor beta chain sequence. This sample stems from a study of blood T cell repertoires in COVID-19. Study background: Italy, Spain and the United States were the sources of the convalescent and acute COVID-19 samples.

Deletions cut 5 bases from V and 0 bases from J, with 14 bases between. The germline CDR1 and CDR2 sequences are MGHDK and SYGVNS. The CDR3 length is 16 residues. Per the original methods: Reference gene primers were amplified, and this amplification served to estimate nucleated cell counts. Data came from immunoSEQ multiplex PCR; TCRdb stores just in-frame clones and leaves some out. The V and J calls and the clone size are those of that table, but D and trimming were determined from the DNA. The sample lists under 90,000 clones; roughly 80% were seen once. V gene TRBV25-1 combines with J gene TRBJ1-3, with D possibly TRBD1 on 5 matching bases. The receptor was isolated from a woman older than 75 with active or convalescent COVID-19. The specimen was peripheral blood. The DNA for the CDR3 is TGTGCCAGCAGTACCCTGGACATTTACTCTGGAAACACCATATATTTT. Translation: CASSTLDIYSGNTIYF.